This record concerns one T cell receptor beta chain sequence. Antigen specificity is unknown. With 0 bases clipped from V and 1 base from J, the junction kept 9 bases outside the gene matches. The CDR3 runs to 18 residues. Germline CDR1 DFQATT, CDR2 SNEGSKA (reference sequence). The data were taken from a study of neurological immune-mediated disorders. Points from the study as a whole: In HTLV-1-associated myelopathy, TCR clonal expansion was greatest, whereas multiple sclerosis had the least, falling below healthy controls.

CD4+ or CD8+ T cells at a count of 1 million served as input for the sorted libraries. The cDNA was generated through 5'RACE incorporating 10-nucleotide random UMIs. Over 190 million TCR-beta sequences from 15-18 subjects came out of each sequencing run. TCRdb reprocessed the 5' RACE reads with MiXCR, giving one entry per CDR3 protein. The sample has about 41,000 distinct CDR3 sequences; approximately 15% are singletons. The source is a woman aged 60-75 years with HTLV-1-associated myelopathy (HAM/TSP). Sequencing was done on a sample of CD4+ T cells from blood. The chain couples TRBV20-1 to TRBJ2-7; 13 bases align to TRBD2. In DNA form, the CDR3 reads TGCAGTGCTAGAGACTCGGGACTAGCGGGACAGGTGTCCTACGAGCAGTACTTC. Translating gives CSARDSGLAGQVSYEQYF.